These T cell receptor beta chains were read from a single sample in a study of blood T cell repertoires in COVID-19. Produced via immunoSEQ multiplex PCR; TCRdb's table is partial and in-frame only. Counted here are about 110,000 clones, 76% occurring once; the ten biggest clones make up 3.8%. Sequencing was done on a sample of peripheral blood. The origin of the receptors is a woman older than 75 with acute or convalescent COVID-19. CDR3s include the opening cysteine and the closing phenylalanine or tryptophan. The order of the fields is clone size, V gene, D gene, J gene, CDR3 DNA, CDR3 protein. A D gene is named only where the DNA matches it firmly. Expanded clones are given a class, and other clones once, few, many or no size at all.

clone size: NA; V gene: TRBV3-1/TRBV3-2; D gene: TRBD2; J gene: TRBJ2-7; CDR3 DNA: TGTGCCAGCAGCCAAGAAACGGGGGGGCAGTACTTC; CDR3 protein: CASSQETGGQYF
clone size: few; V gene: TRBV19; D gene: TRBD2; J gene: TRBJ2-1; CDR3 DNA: TGTGCCAGTAGTAGCGGGAGAGGGAATGAGCAGTTCTTC; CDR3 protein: CASSSGRGNEQFF
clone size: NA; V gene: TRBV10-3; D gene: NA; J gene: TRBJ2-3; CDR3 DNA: TGTGCCATCAGTGACAGGGTCTCTCGCACAGATACGCAGTATTTT; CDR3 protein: CAISDRVSRTDTQYF
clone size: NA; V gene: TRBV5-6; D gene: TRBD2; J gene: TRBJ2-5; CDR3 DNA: TGTGCCAGCAGCTCCCGATGGGAGGGTGGAGGGCAAGAGACCCAGTACTTC; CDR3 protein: CASSSRWEGGGQETQYF
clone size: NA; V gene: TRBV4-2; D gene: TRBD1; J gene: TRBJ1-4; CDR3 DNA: TGTGCCAGCAGCCAAAGAGGGACAGGAACTAATGAAAAACTGTTTTTT; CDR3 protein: CASSQRGTGTNEKLFF
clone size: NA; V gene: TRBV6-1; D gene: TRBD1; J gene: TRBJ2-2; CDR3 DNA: TGTGCCAGCAGCGAAAAGGGGACAGGGTGGGACACCGGGGAGCTGTTTTTT; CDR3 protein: CASSEKGTGWDTGELFF
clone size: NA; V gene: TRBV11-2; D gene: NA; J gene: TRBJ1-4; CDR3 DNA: TGTGCCAGCAGTACAGGCCGGGGGCTGTTTTTT; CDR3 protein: CASSTGRGLFF
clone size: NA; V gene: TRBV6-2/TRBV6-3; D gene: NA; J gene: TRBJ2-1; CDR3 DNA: TGTGCCAGCAGTCCGGGAACGAGCCACAATGAGCAGTTCTTC; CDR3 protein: CASSPGTSHNEQFF
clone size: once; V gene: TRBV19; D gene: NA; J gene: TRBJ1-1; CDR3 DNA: TGTGCCAGTAGTATACGTACAGGTATGAACACTGAAGCTTTCTTT; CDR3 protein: CASSIRTGMNTEAFF
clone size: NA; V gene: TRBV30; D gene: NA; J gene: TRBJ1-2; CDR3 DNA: TGTGCCTGTATGACAGGCTATGGCTACACCTTC; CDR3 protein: CACMTGYGYTF
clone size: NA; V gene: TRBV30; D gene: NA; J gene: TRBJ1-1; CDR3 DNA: TGTGCCTGGAGTACAACCCGAACCGAAGCTTTCTTT; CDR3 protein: CAWSTTRTEAFF
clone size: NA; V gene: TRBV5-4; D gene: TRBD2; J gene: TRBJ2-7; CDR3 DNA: TGTGCCAGCAGCTTGGGGGCGGGAGGAAGCTCCTACGAGCAGTACTTC; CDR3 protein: CASSLGAGGSSYEQYF
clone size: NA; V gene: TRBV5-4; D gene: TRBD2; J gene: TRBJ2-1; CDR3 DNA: TGTGCCAGCAGCCTACAGGGGACTAGCGGGAGCTCCTACAATGAGCAGTTCTTC; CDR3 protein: CASSLQGTSGSSYNEQFF
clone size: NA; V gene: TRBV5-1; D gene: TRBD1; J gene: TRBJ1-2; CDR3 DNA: TGCGCCAGCAGCACCGGACAGGGGGCGCAACTCGGTGGCTACACCTTC; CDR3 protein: CASSTGQGAQLGGYTF
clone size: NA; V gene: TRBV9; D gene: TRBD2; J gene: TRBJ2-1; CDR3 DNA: TGTGCCAGCACCTTCGGGGGGGCAATGGGCAATGAGCAGTTCTTC; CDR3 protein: CASTFGGAMGNEQFF
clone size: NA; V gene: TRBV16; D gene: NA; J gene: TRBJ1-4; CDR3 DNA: TGTGCCAGCAGCCACGGGGGAGCAACTAATGAAAAACTGTTTTTT; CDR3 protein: CASSHGGATNEKLFF
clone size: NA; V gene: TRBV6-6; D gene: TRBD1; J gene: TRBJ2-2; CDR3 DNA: TGTGCCAGCAGCCGGAGACAGGGGAACACCGGGGAGCTGTTTTTT; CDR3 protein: CASSRRQGNTGELFF
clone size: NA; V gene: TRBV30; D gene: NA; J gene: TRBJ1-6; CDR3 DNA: TGTGCCTGGAGTGTACAGGGTGGTTCACCCCTCCACTTT; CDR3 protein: CAWSVQGGSPLHF
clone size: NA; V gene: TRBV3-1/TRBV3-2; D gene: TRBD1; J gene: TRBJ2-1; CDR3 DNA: TGTGCCAGCAGCCAACATACCGGGACAGGTGCAGGCAATGAGCAGTTCTTC; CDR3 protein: CASSQHTGTGAGNEQFF
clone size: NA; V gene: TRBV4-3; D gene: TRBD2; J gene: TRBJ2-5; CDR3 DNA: TGCGCCAGCAGCCAGTCTCCGGGACTAGCGGGAGGAGAGACCCAGTACTTC; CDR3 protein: CASSQSPGLAGGETQYF
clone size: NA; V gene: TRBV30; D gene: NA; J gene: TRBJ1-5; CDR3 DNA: TGTGCCTGGAGTGTACGTATAGGGAGTCAGCCCCAGCATTTT; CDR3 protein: CAWSVRIGSQPQHF
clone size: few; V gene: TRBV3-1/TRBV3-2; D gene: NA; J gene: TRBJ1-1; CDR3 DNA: TGTGCCAGCAGCCAAGACGGTAACACTGAAGCTTTCTTT; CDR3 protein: CASSQDGNTEAFF
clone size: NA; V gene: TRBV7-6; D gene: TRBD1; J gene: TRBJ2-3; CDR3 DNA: TGTGCCAGCAGCTTAAGTCAGGGGGCTTCAGATACGCAGTATTTT; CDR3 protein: CASSLSQGASDTQYF
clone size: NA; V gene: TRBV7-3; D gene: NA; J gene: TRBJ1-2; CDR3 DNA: TGTGCCAGCAGCTGGGAGGAATATGGCTACACCTTC; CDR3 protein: CASSWEEYGYTF
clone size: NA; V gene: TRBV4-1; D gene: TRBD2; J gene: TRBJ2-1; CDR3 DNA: TGCGCCAGCAGCCAAGAAGCCCCGGGACTAGCGGGAGTGAGGGGATACAATGAGCAGTTCTTC; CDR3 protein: CASSQEAPGLAGVRGYNEQFF
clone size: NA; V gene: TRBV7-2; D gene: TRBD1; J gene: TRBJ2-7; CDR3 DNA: TGTGCCAGCAGCTTAGTGACGACAGGGGAGGAGCAGTACTTC; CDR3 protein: CASSLVTTGEEQYF
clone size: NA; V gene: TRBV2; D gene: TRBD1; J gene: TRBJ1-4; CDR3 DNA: TGTGCCAGCAGTGAAGTGGCAGGGGGGAAACTGTTTTTT; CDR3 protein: CASSEVAGGKLFF
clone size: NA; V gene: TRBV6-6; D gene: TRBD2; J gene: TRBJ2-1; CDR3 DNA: TGTGCCAGCAGCCGAGGGACTAGCGGGGGGCGTTACAATGAGCAGTTCTTC; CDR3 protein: CASSRGTSGGRYNEQFF
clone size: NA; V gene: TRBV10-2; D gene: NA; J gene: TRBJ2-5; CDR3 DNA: TGCGCCAGCAGGGGCGGGGAGTTGGAGACCCAGTACTTC; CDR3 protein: CASRGGELETQYF
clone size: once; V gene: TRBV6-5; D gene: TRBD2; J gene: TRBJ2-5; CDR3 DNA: TGTGCCAGCAGCTATACTAGCGGGGGAGAGACCCAGTACTTC; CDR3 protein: CASSYTSGGETQYF
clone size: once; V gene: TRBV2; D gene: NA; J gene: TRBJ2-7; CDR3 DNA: TGTGCCAGCAGACAGACAGCCACGAACGAGCAGTACTTC; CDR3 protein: CASRQTATNEQYF
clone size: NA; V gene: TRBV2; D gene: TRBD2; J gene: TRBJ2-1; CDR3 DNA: TGTGCCAGCGACCGACTAGCCCCAGCCTACAATGAGCAGTTCTTC; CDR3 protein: CASDRLAPAYNEQFF
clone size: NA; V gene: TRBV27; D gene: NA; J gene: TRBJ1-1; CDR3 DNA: TGTGCCAGCAGGTACAATCAAAGGAACACTGAAGCTTTCTTT; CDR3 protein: CASRYNQRNTEAFF
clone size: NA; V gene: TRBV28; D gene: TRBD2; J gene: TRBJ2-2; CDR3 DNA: TGTGCCAGCAGTTTGCCCCCGACTAGCGGGAGGGTAGCCGGGGAGCTGTTTTTT; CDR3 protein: CASSLPPTSGRVAGELFF
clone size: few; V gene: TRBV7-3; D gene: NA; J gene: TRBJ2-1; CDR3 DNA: TGTGCCAGCAGCTTAAGCTCTAGCAGATACAATGAGCAGTTCTTC; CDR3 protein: CASSLSSSRYNEQFF
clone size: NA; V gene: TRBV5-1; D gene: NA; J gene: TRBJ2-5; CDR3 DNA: TGCGCCAGCAGCTTTGGAGGGACGCTCCTTCAAGAGACCCAGTACTTC; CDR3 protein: CASSFGGTLLQETQYF
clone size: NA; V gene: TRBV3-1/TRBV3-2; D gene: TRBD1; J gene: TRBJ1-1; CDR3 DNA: TGTGCCAGCAGCTCAACAGGGGGCGTGGGGAGAACTGAAGCTTTCTTT; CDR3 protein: CASSSTGGVGRTEAFF
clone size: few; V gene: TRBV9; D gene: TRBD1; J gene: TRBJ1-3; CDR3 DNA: TGTGCCAGCAGCGCTCAACAGGGGTTCTCTGGAAACACCATATATTTT; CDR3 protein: CASSAQQGFSGNTIYF
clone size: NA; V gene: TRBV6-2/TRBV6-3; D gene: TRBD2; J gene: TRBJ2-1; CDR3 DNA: TGTGCCAGCAGTACCGTTAGCGGGAGGGTCACGAATGAGCAGTTCTTC; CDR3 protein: CASSTVSGRVTNEQFF
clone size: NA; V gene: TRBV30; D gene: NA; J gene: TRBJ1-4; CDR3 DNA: TGTGCCTGGGGCAGGGGCGGGAATGAAAAACTGTTTTTT; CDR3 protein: CAWGRGGNEKLFF
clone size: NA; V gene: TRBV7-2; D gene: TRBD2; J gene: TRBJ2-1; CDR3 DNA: TGTGCCAGCAGCTTTAGCGGGGGGGCCTACAATGAGCAGTTCTTC; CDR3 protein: CASSFSGGAYNEQFF
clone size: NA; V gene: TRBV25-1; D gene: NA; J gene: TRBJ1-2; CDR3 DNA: TGTGCCAGCAGTCCAGGGAATCGTGACTATGGCTACACCTTC; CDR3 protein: CASSPGNRDYGYTF
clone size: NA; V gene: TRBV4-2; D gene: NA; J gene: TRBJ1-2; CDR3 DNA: TGTGCCAGCAGCCAGCCGACAGAGAACTATGGCTACACCTTC; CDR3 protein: CASSQPTENYGYTF
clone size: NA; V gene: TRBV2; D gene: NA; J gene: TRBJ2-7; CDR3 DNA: TGTGCCGGGTTCAGGGACACAGTTTTCGAGCAGTACTTC; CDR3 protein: CAGFRDTVFEQYF
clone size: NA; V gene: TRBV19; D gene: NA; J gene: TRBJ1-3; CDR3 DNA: TGTGCCAGTAGAGCACGGAGGGGCTCTGGAAACACCATATATTTT; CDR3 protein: CASRARRGSGNTIYF
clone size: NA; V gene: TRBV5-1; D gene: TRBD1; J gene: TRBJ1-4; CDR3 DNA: TGCGCCAGCAGCTTCTCCCCCCGGGACAGGGTACAATCTAATGAAAAACTGTTTTTT; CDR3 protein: CASSFSPRDRVQSNEKLFF